The 12 T cell receptor beta chains in this list originate from one sample, sequenced in a study of identical twins. TCRdb re-called the 5' RACE reads through MiXCR, storing one row per CDR3 protein. The repertoire holds about 700,000 distinct CDR3 sequences, with 8.6% as singletons. These sequences were also reported in another study, on yellow fever vaccine responses in identical twins.

Sequenced material: PBMCs. Every receptor here comes from a woman aged 18-35 years in good health.

This clonotype was detected a few times. The rearrangement links TRBV19 to TRBJ2-1, with a tentative D call TRBD2 (6 bases). Trimming stripped 5 bases from V and 4 bases from J, with 15 bases between. CDR3 size: 15 residues. Germline loops: CDR1 LNHDA, CDR2 SQIVND (reference sequence). The CDR3 reads CASSPPSGQYNEQFF. The CDR3, as DNA: TGTGCCAGTAGTCCCCCCAGCGGGCAATACAATGAGCAGTTCTTC.

This clonotype was seen repeatedly, ten times or more. The J gene is TRBJ1-6, the V gene TRBV7-9, with D possibly being TRBD1 (5 bases). Germline CDR1 and CDR2: SEHNR and FQNEAQ (reference sequence). The CDR3 is 14 residues long. With 0 bases removed from V and 11 bases from J, the gap between germline ends came to 11 bases. CDR3 nucleotide sequence: TGTGCCAGCAGCTTAGCCGGGGCAAAGCCACCCCTCCACTTT. This translates into CASSLAGAKPPLHF.

Many counts were recorded for this clonotype. The chain recombines TRBV29-1 with TRBJ2-1; 8 nucleotides agree with TRBD1. This CDR3 has 14 residues. Germline lookup yields CDR1 SQVTM and CDR2 ANQGSEA. The V gene end was trimmed by 7 bases and the J gene end by 0 bases; junction bases not matched to a gene: 5. The CDR3 sequence is CSARQGSSYNEQFF. The CDR3 coding sequence is TGCAGCGCCCGACAGGGGAGCTCCTACAATGAGCAGTTCTTC.

The J gene is TRBJ2-7, the V gene TRBV9, with 10 bases lining up with TRBD1. With 4 bases clipped from V and 3 bases from J, the junction kept 7 bases outside the gene matches. The germline CDR1 and CDR2 sequences are SGDLS and YYNGEE. The CDR3 has 15 residues. The CDR3 bases are TGTGCCAGCAGCCCAACCGGGACAGGGGACTACGAGCAGTACTTC. This codes for CASSPTGTGDYEQYF.

In its sample, this clonotype was seen a few times. CDR3 DNA: TGCGCCAGCAGCCAAGACGGTCAGGGTAACGGGGAGCTGTTTTTT. Encoded protein: CASSQDGQGNGELFF. The genes are TRBV4-3 and TRBJ2-2, with a weak D call TRBD1 (5 bases). The CDR3 covers 15 residues. Germline lookup yields CDR1 LGHNA and CDR2 YSLEER. V dropped 0 bases and J dropped 7 bases, with 12 bases sitting between them.

A few counts support this clonotype. The J gene is TRBJ2-7, the V gene TRBV5-5, with 8 nucleotides matching TRBD2. Germline V gene data show CDR1 as SGHKS and CDR2 as YYEKEE (reference sequence). The V gene end was trimmed by 2 bases and the J gene end by 5 bases; junction bases not matched to a gene: 9. This CDR3 is 15 amino acids long. CDR3 bases: TGTGCCAGCAGCTTCCCCGCGGGGGGCGACCACGAGCAGTACTTC. It translates to CASSFPAGGDHEQYF.

The chain carries TRBV29-1 and TRBJ1-1; D is ambiguous. V dropped 1 base and J dropped 6 bases, with 6 bases sitting between them. The CDR3 extends over 11 amino acids. The germline V gene encodes CDR1 SQVTM and CDR2 ANQGSEA. The CDR3, as DNA: TGCAGCGTTGAAGTCGTTTCTGAAGCTTTCTTT. It codes for CSVEVVSEAFF.

This clonotype appeared many times. The chain employs TRBV12-3 or TRBV12-4 and TRBJ2-3, with 8 bases aligning to TRBD2. Germline trimming cut 5 bases from V and 1 base from J; bases unmatched to any gene: 5. The CDR3 is made up of 15 amino acids. CDR3 nucleotides: TGTGCCAGCAGTCCAATTAGCGGGGGCACAGATACGCAGTATTTT. Amino acid sequence: CASSPISGGTDTQYF.

V is TRBV6-1 and J is TRBJ1-5; D remains unclear. This CDR3 comprises 11 residues. The V end lost 7 bases, the J end lost 2 bases, and 3 bases lay between the germline ends. Germline CDR1 is MNHNS and CDR2 is SASEGT. The CDR3 DNA follows: TGTGCCAGCAAGGGCAATCAGCCCCAGCATTTT. It codes for CASKGNQPQHF.

This clonotype appeared a few times. The genes are TRBV29-1 and TRBJ2-5; 8 nucleotides line up with TRBD2. CDR1 and CDR2 (germline): SQVTM, ANQGSEA. The CDR3 loop spans 15 amino acids. The ends lost 7 bases at V and 5 bases at J; junction bases unmatched: 15. The CDR3 nucleotides read TGCAGCGCCCTCCGCAGCGGGGGCCCTTTTGAGACCCAGTACTTC. This encodes CSALRSGGPFETQYF.

This clonotype turned up a few times. V is TRBV7-9 and J is TRBJ1-1; a weak D match, TRBD1 (6 bases). Germline CDR1 is SEHNR and CDR2 is FQNEAQ (reference sequence). The V end lost 2 bases, the J end lost 4 bases, and 14 bases lay between the germline ends. The CDR3 spans 15 residues. CDR3 nucleotides: TGTGCCAGCAGCTTACCGGGGGCGGGTGGCACTGAAGCTTTCTTT. As protein: CASSLPGAGGTEAFF.

This clonotype has a handful of counts. V and J are TRBV5-1 and TRBJ1-3; tentative D call: TRBD1 (5 bases). V was shortened by 4 bases and J by 0 bases, with 8 bases between the two germline ends. The CDR3 is 14 residues long. CDR1 SGHRS and CDR2 YFSETQ come from the germline V gene. CDR3 sequence: CASSETVSGNTIYF. The CDR3 coding sequence is TGCGCCAGCAGCGAGACAGTCTCTGGAAACACCATATATTTT.